These 7 T cell receptor beta chains were all obtained from the same sample, sequenced in a study of T-cell reconstitution after alpha-beta-depleted transplantation in children. Unique molecular identifiers were incorporated during preparation of the TCRbeta library. Each CDR3 protein is one row after TCRdb ran MiXCR on the PCR reads. The sample holds hundreds of thousands of distinct CDR3 sequences, about 14% seen once. The sequenced sample was PBMCs, obtained from the stem cell graft. The receptors originated from a human donor who donated a stem cell graft to a child with Fanconi anemia.

This clonotype occurred many times. The CDR3 nucleotides read TGCGCCAGCAGTTGGACAGGGCGAGAGCAGTACTTC. It is translated as CASSWTGREQYF. V is TRBV5-1 and J is TRBJ2-7, with TRBD1 matching 8 bases. V dropped 5 bases and J dropped 7; count of bases not matched to a gene: 5. This CDR3 comprises 12 residues. The V gene's germline CDR1 is SGHRS and CDR2 YFSETQ.

This clonotype was observed a handful of times. This rearrangement joins TRBV20-1 to TRBJ1-2; D not resolved. Trimming left V 0 bases short and J 6 bases short, with 14 bases between. This CDR3 region has 14 residues. The germline gives CDR1 DFQATT, CDR2 SNEGSKA (reference sequence). CDR3 DNA sequence: TGCAGTGCTAGAGATTTCTCAGGACGTCATGGCTACACCTTC. It yields the protein CSARDFSGRHGYTF.

There are a few counts of this clonotype. This chain uses TRBV7-2 with TRBJ1-2; 8 nucleotides align to TRBD1. The CDR3 loop spans 15 amino acids. V trimming: 5 bases; J trimming: 4 bases; junction bases outside the gene matches: 9. The germline V gene encodes CDR1 SGHTA and CDR2 FQGNSA. As DNA, the CDR3 is TGTGCCAGCAGCCTAGAGACGGACAGGGCCTATGGCTACACCTTC. Its translation is CASSLETDRAYGYTF.

This clonotype was found many times. The CDR3 DNA reads as TGTGCCAGCAGCCGAGACTGGACAGGAGAGGCCGGGGAGCTGTTTTTT. Amino acids: CASSRDWTGEAGELFF. V is TRBV5-5 and J is TRBJ2-2; TRBD1 matches at 7 bases. Germline CDR1 is SGHKS and CDR2 is YYEKEE (reference sequence). This CDR3 has 16 residues. The ends lost 4 bases at V and 6 bases at J; junction bases unmatched: 12. Combining the CDR3 with reference TRBV5-5 and TRBJ2-2 gives the whole variable domain DAGVTQSPTHLIKTRGQQVTLRCSPISGHKSVSWYQQVLGQGPQFIFQYYEKEERGRGNFPDRFSARQFPNYSSELNVNALLLGDSALYLCASSRDWTGEAGELFFGEGSRLTVL.

V is TRBV24-1 and J is TRBJ2-2; TRBD1 aligns across 8 bases. The CDR3 is 20 amino acids. The V and J ends lost 4 bases and 6 bases, in that order; junction bases with no gene match: 21. CDR1 KGHDR and CDR2 SFDVKD come from the germline V gene. CDR3 sequence reads: CATSEAPGTGMKWVPGELFF. CDR3 coding DNA: TGTGCCACCAGTGAAGCACCCGGGACAGGAATGAAGTGGGTGCCCGGGGAGCTGTTTTTT.

The chain carries TRBV20-1 and TRBJ2-1; no definite D call. Trimming removed 6 bases from V and 0 bases from J, with 15 bases in between. Germline CDR1 is DFQATT and CDR2 is SNEGSKA (reference sequence). This CDR3 has 15 residues. DNA of the CDR3: TGCAGTGCGCTTGCGAGAGACGTCTCCTACAATGAGCAGTTCTTC. This gives the protein CSALARDVSYNEQFF.

Only a few counts were recorded for this clonotype. The rearrangement joins TRBV10-3 to TRBJ2-5, with D possibly TRBD1 on 6 matching bases. The V gene's germline CDR1 is ENHRY and CDR2 SYGVKD. There are 16 residues in the CDR3. Trimming pared 0 bases from V and 1 base from J, leaving 12 bases between. The CDR3 reads CAISESAGDIQETQYF. For the CDR3, the DNA is TGTGCCATCAGTGAGTCGGCAGGGGACATCCAAGAGACCCAGTACTTC.